Below, 25 T cell receptor beta chains from the same sample are listed, as sequenced in a study of blood T cell repertoires in COVID-19. Profiling relied on immunoSEQ multiplex PCR, and the TCRdb table lists in-frame clones only, not all of them. The repertoire consists of roughly 310,000 clones, with roughly nine tenths occurring once and the leading ten covering 2.6%. Sequencing used PBMCs or T cells enriched from blood (not recorded which). The receptor source for this set is a man in his 60s who had recovered from COVID-19.

The chain joins TRBV15 to TRBJ2-7, with 9 bases matching TRBD1. This CDR3 region has 15 residues. V trimming: 2 bases; J trimming: 6 bases; junction bases outside the gene matches: 8. Germline-derived CDR1 and CDR2 are LNHNV and YYDKDF (reference sequence). CDR3 amino acids: CATSRSTGGLGEQYF. DNA of the CDR3: TGTGCCACCAGCAGAAGTACAGGGGGCCTGGGCGAGCAGTACTTC. Full variable domain (remainder filled in from reference TRBV15 and TRBJ2-7): DAMVIQNPRYQVTQFGKPVTLSCSQTLNHNVMYWYQQKSSQAPKLLFHYYDKDFNNEADTPDNFQSRRPNTSFCFLDIRSPGLGDTAMYLCATSRSTGGLGEQYFGPGTRLTVT.

V usage is TRBV4-1 and J usage is TRBJ2-3; D is perhaps TRBD2 (6 bases). In germline, CDR1 is MGHRA, CDR2 YSYEKL. Trimming took off 4 bases at V and 4 bases at J, with 18 bases between the two ends. CDR3 length equals 16 residues. The CDR3 DNA follows: TGCGCCAGCAGCCCGATCGGACTAACCCAGGCAGATACGCAGTATTTT. It is translated as CASSPIGLTQADTQYF.

This clone was detected only once. The chain recombines TRBV27 with TRBJ1-3; D gene uncertain. V lost 7 bases and J 2 bases, leaving 3 bases between the germline ends. The CDR3 totals 11 residues. From germline, CDR1 is MNHEY and CDR2 SMNVEV (reference sequence). CDR3 loop: CASTTGNTIYF. DNA of the CDR3: TGTGCCAGCACCACTGGAAACACCATATATTTT.

CDR3 protein: CACGGKMNTEAFF. The CDR3 bases are TGTGCCTGTGGGGGGAAGATGAACACTGAAGCTTTCTTT. V and J are TRBV25-1 and TRBJ1-1; D possibly corresponds to TRBD1 (5 bases). CDR1 is MGHDK and CDR2 is SYGVNS in the germline V gene. The CDR3 is 13 amino acids. Trimming removed 11 bases from V and 0 bases from J, with 13 bases in between.

The chain uses TRBV30 and TRBJ1-5, with 7 bases fitting TRBD1. With V trimmed by 6 bases and J by 5 bases, 7 bases remained unmatched. CDR1 is GTSNPN and CDR2 is SVGIG in the germline V gene (reference sequence). This CDR3 contains 13 residues. CDR3 DNA: TGTGCCTGCGCAGGGGGGTTCGATCAGCCCCAGCATTTT. Amino acids: CACAGGFDQPQHF.

This clone was found a few times. The chain carries TRBV18 and TRBJ1-1; D not certain. V was pared by 5 bases and J by 3 bases, with 10 bases between. The germline CDR1 and CDR2 sequences are KGHSH and LQKENI. The CDR3 runs to 13 residues. The CDR3 here is CASSEGGDTEAFF. DNA of the CDR3: TGTGCCAGCTCAGAGGGAGGAGACACTGAAGCTTTCTTT.

The V call is TRBV19, the J call TRBJ1-3; D possibly corresponds to TRBD1 (6 bases). The CDR3 extends over 15 amino acids. Looked up from germline, CDR1 is LNHDA and CDR2 is SQIVND (reference sequence). The V and J ends lost 3 bases and 4 bases respectively, with 13 bases between them. CDR3 bases: TGTGCCAGTAGTATCTCCCGGACAGTCGGAAACACCATATATTTT. Its protein is CASSISRTVGNTIYF.

V gene TRBV5-4 combines with J gene TRBJ2-2; 7 bases align to TRBD2. Germline V gene data show CDR1 as SGHNT and CDR2 as YYREEE (reference sequence). This CDR3 spans 16 amino acids. V trimming: 4 bases; J trimming: 0 bases; junction bases outside the gene matches: 6. Here the CDR3 DNA reads TGTGCCAGCAGCCTGCCCGGGACTACGAACACCGGGGAGCTGTTTTTT. Its protein is CASSLPGTTNTGELFF.

The chain combines TRBV5-1 with TRBJ2-5; 12 positions match TRBD2. J gave up 4 bases and V 4 bases, and 8 bases lay outside the gene matches. In germline, CDR1 is SGHRS, CDR2 YFSETQ. The CDR3 consists of 16 residues. The CDR3 is CASSITSGGTPETQYF. CDR3 DNA sequence: TGCGCCAGCAGCATTACTAGCGGGGGGACCCCAGAGACCCAGTACTTC. Full variable domain (outside the CDR3, taken from reference TRBV5-1 and TRBJ2-5): KAGVTQTPRYLIKTRGQQVTLSCSPISGHRSVSWYQQTPGQGLQFLFEYFSETQRNKGNFPGRFSGRQFSNSRSEMNVSTLELGDSALYLCASSITSGGTPETQYFGPGTRLLVL.

In this sample, this clone turned up a few times. The chain carries TRBV7-3 and TRBJ1-1; TRBD1 might be the D (5 bases). Germline lookup yields CDR1 SGHTA and CDR2 FQGTGA. The CDR3 length is 15 residues. Trimming removed 2 bases at V and 5 bases at J, with 15 bases between. CDR3 loop: CASSLVRTGDTEAFF. The CDR3 region has the DNA TGTGCCAGCAGCTTAGTCCGAACAGGAGATACTGAAGCTTTCTTT.

This chain uses TRBV6-5 with TRBJ1-2; no definite D call. Trimming took 4 bases from V and 8 from J, leaving 14 bases between them. This CDR3 has 13 residues. CDR1 is MNHEY and CDR2 is SVGAGI in the germline V gene. CDR3 sequence reads: CASSSVRSEGYTF. DNA for the CDR3: TGTGCCAGCAGTTCCGTGAGGAGCGAGGGCTACACCTTC.

This sequence joins TRBV11-3 and TRBJ2-5; D possibly corresponds to TRBD2 (6 bases). CDR3 size: 14 residues. CDR1 is SGHNT and CDR2 is YENEEA in the germline V gene. V lost 6 bases, J lost 5 bases, and 16 bases lay in between. Written as DNA, the CDR3 is TGTGCCAGCAGTTTCGGTGGGGGGAAGGAGACCCAGTACTTC. Translating it yields CASSFGGGKETQYF.

The chain links TRBV2 to TRBJ2-3; a weak D match, TRBD1 (6 bases). The germline V and J ends were trimmed by 7 bases and 5 bases, with 19 bases remaining between them. Germline V CDR1 and CDR2: SNHLY, FYNNEI. The CDR3 runs 15 residues. CDR3 DNA: TGTGCCAGCACATCCTCCAGGGGATCCCTAGATACGCAGTATTTT. Translated, it gives CASTSSRGSLDTQYF.

The chain carries TRBV13 and TRBJ2-1; TRBD1 agrees at 7 bases. V trimming: 1 base; J trimming: 5 bases; junction bases outside the gene matches: 8. In germline, CDR1 is PRHDT, CDR2 FYEKMQ (reference sequence). The CDR3 consists of 16 residues. CDR3 in DNA: TGTGCCAGCAGCTTAGCCCTGGGGACAGCTAACAATGAGCAGTTCTTC. Its protein product is CASSLALGTANNEQFF.

The chain combines TRBV18 with TRBJ2-1; D gene uncertain. The CDR3 is made up of 18 amino acids. Germline CDR1 is KGHSH and CDR2 is LQKENI. V was pared by 0 bases and J by 7 bases, with 22 bases between. The CDR3 loop reads CASSPPLVSRSRENEQFF. The DNA of the CDR3 is TGTGCCAGCTCACCACCGTTGGTGTCCCGGTCTCGCGAAAATGAGCAGTTCTTC. Drawing the rest from reference TRBV18 and TRBJ2-1, the complete variable domain is NAGVMQNPRHLVRRRGQEARLRCSPMKGHSHVYWYRQLPEEGLKFMVYLQKENIIDESGMPKERFSAEFPKEGPSILRIQQVVRGDSAAYFCASSPPLVSRSRENEQFFGPGTRLTVL.

J is TRBJ2-1 and V is TRBV15; the match to TRBD2 covers 10 bases. CDR3 length equals 16 residues. Germline V gene sequence: CDR1 LNHNV, CDR2 YYDKDF (reference sequence). The trim removed 0 bases at V and 4 bases at J, leaving 3 bases unmatched. CDR3 residues: CATSRDRLAGYNEQFF. In DNA, the CDR3 is TGTGCCACCAGCAGAGATCGACTAGCGGGTTACAATGAGCAGTTCTTC.

The chain couples TRBV21-1 to TRBJ1-5; the table's D call of TRBD1 was not tested on the DNA. TRBV21-1 corresponds to a pseudogene. The CDR3 has 15 residues. In nucleotides, the CDR3 is TGTGCCAGGTTGGAGGGGGCGCAGGGCAATCAGCCCCAGCATTTT. Its protein is CARLEGAQGNQPQHF.

This chain uses TRBV29-1 with TRBJ2-1; possible D gene TRBD1, 5 bases. V was shortened by 2 bases and J by 0 bases, with 11 bases between the two germline ends. Germline-derived CDR1 and CDR2 are SQVTM and ANQGSEA. The CDR3 contains 15 residues. The CDR3 loop reads CSVELGPSSYNEQFF. The CDR3 coding sequence is TGCAGCGTTGAATTGGGGCCAAGCTCCTACAATGAGCAGTTCTTC.

The chain employs TRBV10-3 and TRBJ1-6, with 10 bases that match TRBD1. V lost 3 bases to trimming and J lost 10 bases; unmatched junction nucleotides: 15. This CDR3 is built from 18 residues. Per the germline V gene, CDR1 is ENHRY and CDR2 is SYGVKD. In DNA, the CDR3 is TGTGCCATCAGTGACCGCAGATCCGCGCGGGACAGGGGCTCACCCCTCCACTTT. Its protein is CAISDRRSARDRGSPLHF.

The gene calls are TRBV3-1 (or the pseudogene TRBV3-2) and TRBJ1-2; D possibly corresponds to TRBD1 (5 bases). From germline, CDR1 is LGHDT and CDR2 YNNKEL (reference sequence). The CDR3 is 17 amino acids. Trimming removed 1 base at V and 7 bases at J, with 22 bases between. The CDR3 DNA is TGTGCCAGCAGCCAAGTAGTCGCGACAGCCAAGTCTCGTGGCTACACCTTC. This codes for CASSQVVATAKSRGYTF.

The genes are TRBV7-2 and TRBJ1-1; D might be TRBD1 (5 bases). The CDR3 has 13 amino acids. V was pared by 5 bases and J by 8 bases, with 15 bases between. Per germline, CDR1 SGHTA and CDR2 FQGNSA. CDR3 region: CASSTTGPPEAFF. CDR3 in DNA: TGTGCCAGCAGCACAACAGGCCCCCCAGAAGCTTTCTTT.

This chain connects TRBV27 to TRBJ2-3; D possibly corresponds to TRBD2 (6 bases). CDR3 length equals 17 residues. The ends were cut back, 6 bases at V and 1 base at J, with 20 bases in the middle. The germline V gene encodes CDR1 MNHEY and CDR2 SMNVEV (reference sequence). The CDR3 DNA follows: TGTGCCAGCAGAAGGATCGGGGGTCTTTTTGGCACAGATACGCAGTATTTT. It codes for CASRRIGGLFGTDTQYF.

This clone was recorded only once. This sequence joins TRBV6-1 and TRBJ1-1; D is unclear. CDR3 length equals 14 residues. The V gene lost 2 bases and the J gene lost 6 bases, with 13 bases spanning the gap. The germline V gene has CDR1 MNHNS and CDR2 SASEGT. The CDR3 protein is CASSESLAWAEAFF. The CDR3, as DNA: TGTGCCAGCAGTGAAAGCCTAGCTTGGGCTGAAGCTTTCTTT.

V is TRBV11-2 and J is TRBJ2-7; D remains ambiguous. The CDR3 consists of 13 residues. Trimming removed 4 bases from V and 4 bases from J, with 11 bases in between. Germline V gene lookup returns CDR1 SGHAT and CDR2 FQNNGV. CDR3 region: CASSSIFSYEQYF. The CDR3 nucleotides read TGTGCCAGCAGCTCCATCTTCAGTTACGAGCAGTACTTC.

V is TRBV6-5 and J is TRBJ2-7; 7 bases fit TRBD2. CDR1 and CDR2 from the germline V gene are MNHEY and SVGAGI. J was trimmed by 7 bases and V by 8 bases; bases with no gene match: 11. The CDR3 runs 13 residues. In DNA form, the CDR3 reads TGTGCCAGCGGGGTGGGAGGGCCTGGAGAGCAGTACTTC. It is translated as CASGVGGPGEQYF.